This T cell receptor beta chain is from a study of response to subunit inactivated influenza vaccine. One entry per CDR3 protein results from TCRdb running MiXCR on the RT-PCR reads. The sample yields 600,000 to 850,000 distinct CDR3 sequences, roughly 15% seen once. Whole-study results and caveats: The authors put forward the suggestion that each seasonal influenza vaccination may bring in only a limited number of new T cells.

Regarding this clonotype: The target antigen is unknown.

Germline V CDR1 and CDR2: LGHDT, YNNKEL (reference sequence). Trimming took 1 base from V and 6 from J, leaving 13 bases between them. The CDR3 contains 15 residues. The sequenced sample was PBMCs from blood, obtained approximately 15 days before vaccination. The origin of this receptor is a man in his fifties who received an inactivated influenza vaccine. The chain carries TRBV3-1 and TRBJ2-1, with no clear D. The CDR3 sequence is CASSQGRLISNEQFF. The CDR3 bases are TGTGCCAGCAGCCAAGGTAGGCTGATATCCAATGAGCAGTTCTTC.